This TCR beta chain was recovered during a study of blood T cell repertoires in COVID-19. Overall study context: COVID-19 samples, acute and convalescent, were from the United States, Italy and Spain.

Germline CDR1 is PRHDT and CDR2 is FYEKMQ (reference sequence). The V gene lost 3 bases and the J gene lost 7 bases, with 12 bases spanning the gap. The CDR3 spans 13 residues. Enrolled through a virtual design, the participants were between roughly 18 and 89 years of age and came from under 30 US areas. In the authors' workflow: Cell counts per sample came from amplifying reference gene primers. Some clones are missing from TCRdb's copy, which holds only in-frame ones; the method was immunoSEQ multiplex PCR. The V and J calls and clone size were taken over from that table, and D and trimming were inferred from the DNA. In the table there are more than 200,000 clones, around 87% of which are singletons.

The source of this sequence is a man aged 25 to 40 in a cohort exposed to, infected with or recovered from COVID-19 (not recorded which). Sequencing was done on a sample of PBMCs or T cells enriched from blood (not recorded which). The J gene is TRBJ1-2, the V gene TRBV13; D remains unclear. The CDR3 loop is CASSFGGLIGYTF. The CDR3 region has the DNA TGTGCCAGCAGCTTCGGCGGACTCATTGGCTACACCTTC.